The rows below give T cell receptor beta chains drawn from one sample of a study of cytomegalovirus exposure and HLA in healthy donors. TCRdb's table, derived via immunoSEQ multiplex PCR, lists solely in-frame clones and lacks some. The table includes 210,000 or so clones, over 70% detected once. The sample comprised PBMCs. These receptors all stem from a boy younger than 10 in good health and CMV-seronegative. CDR3s include the opening cysteine and the closing phenylalanine or tryptophan. D genes are given only for firm matches. A clone size is listed for some rows: how often the clone was seen (once, few, many), or a class if it is expanded.

size,J,V,D,DNA,CDR3
.,TRBJ2-5,TRBV6-6,.,TGTGCCAGCAGTTACTCGGGCAGTCAAGAGACCCAGTACTTC,CASSYSGSQETQYF
.,TRBJ2-7,TRBV27,TRBD1,TGTGCCAGCAGCACGACAGGGTCGGAGCAGTACTTC,CASSTTGSEQYF
.,TRBJ2-5,TRBV6-1,TRBD2,TGTGCCAGCAGTGATTATCCTAGCGGGAGTCGGGAGACCCAGTACTTC,CASSDYPSGSRETQYF
.,TRBJ2-7,TRBV7-6,.,TGTGCCAGCAGCCTAGGGGCGGGGTACGAGCAGTACTTC,CASSLGAGYEQYF
.,TRBJ1-5,TRBV13,TRBD1,TGTGCCAGCAGCTTCGGGACAGGGAACCAGCCCCAGCATTTT,CASSFGTGNQPQHF
.,TRBJ2-4,TRBV5-1,.,TGCGCCAGCAGCTTGGCCGGAGCAGGGCAGAACATTCAGTACTTC,CASSLAGAGQNIQYF
.,TRBJ2-1,TRBV29-1,.,TGCAGCGTTGACGGAGGCCTCTCCTACAATGAGCAGTTCTTC,CSVDGGLSYNEQFF
.,TRBJ1-2,TRBV9,TRBD1,TGTGCCAGCAGCTCGAGACAGGGCTCTTACACCTTC,CASSSRQGSYTF
.,TRBJ2-7,TRBV10-1,.,TGCGCCAAACGACCTGGCGGGGAGCAGTACTTC,CAKRPGGEQYF
few,TRBJ2-2,TRBV9,TRBD1,TGTGCCAGCAGCGTAGTGGGACAGGGAGTCGGGGAGCTGTTTTTT,CASSVVGQGVGELFF
once,TRBJ1-1,TRBV4-2,.,TGTGCCAGCAGCCAAGTTGGGGGGATCGAAGCTTTCTTT,CASSQVGGIEAFF
.,TRBJ2-1,TRBV6-1,.,TGTGCCAGCAAACGGGACTCTTCCTACAATGAGCAGTTCTTC,CASKRDSSYNEQFF
few,TRBJ1-1,TRBV10-2,TRBD1,TGCGCCAGCAGTGGACAGGGGGGAACTGAAGCTTTCTTT,CASSGQGGTEAFF
once,TRBJ1-4,TRBV7-9,.,TGTGCCAGCAGCCCCTCTAGGATAACTAATGAAAAACTGTTTTTT,CASSPSRITNEKLFF
once,TRBJ2-5,TRBV7-3,TRBD2,TGTGCCAGCAGCCCGCTAGCGGGGGGGCGAGAGACCCAGTACTTC,CASSPLAGGRETQYF
once,TRBJ2-5,TRBV6-5,TRBD1,TGTGCCAGCAGCCAGGGACAGGGGAGATGGGAGACCCAGTACTTC,CASSQGQGRWETQYF
.,TRBJ2-2,TRBV5-1,TRBD2,TGCGCCAGCAGCCCTAGCGGGGGGGCCGCCGGGGAGCTGTTTTTT,CASSPSGGAAGELFF
.,TRBJ2-1,TRBV5-6,TRBD2,TGTGCCAGCAGCTTGGCTCTAGCGGGTGGCTCCTACAATGAGCAGTTCTTC,CASSLALAGGSYNEQFF
.,TRBJ1-6,TRBV27,.,TGTGCCAGCAGTTCCTTCCTTGCACCCCTCCACTTT,CASSSFLAPLHF
.,TRBJ1-2,TRBV30,.,TGTGCCTGGAGTGCCCAGTGGGGCTACACCTTC,CAWSAQWGYTF
once,TRBJ2-3,TRBV29-1,TRBD1,TGCAGCGCTGAGGACAGGTTTAACACAGATACGCAGTATTTT,CSAEDRFNTDTQYF
.,TRBJ2-1,TRBV13,.,TGTGCCAGCAGCCCAAGTCCGACTGGCGCACTACCCAATGAGCAGTTCTTC,CASSPSPTGALPNEQFF
once,TRBJ2-5,TRBV4-1,.,TGCGCCAGCAGCCAATCCGTGGCAGGGACTGGGCTAGGAGAGACCCAGTACTTC,CASSQSVAGTGLGETQYF
.,TRBJ2-5,TRBV6-5,.,TGTGCCAGCAGTCAACTCGCCACTTCCCAAGAGACCCAGTACTTC,CASSQLATSQETQYF
.,TRBJ1-2,TRBV19,TRBD1,TGTGCCAGTAGTATGGGGGGACAGGCTTATGGCTACACCTTC,CASSMGGQAYGYTF
.,TRBJ2-3,TRBV7-3,TRBD2,TGTGCCAGCAGCTTAACGGGGTGGGGCGGGGGAAGCACAGATACGCAGTATTTT,CASSLTGWGGGSTDTQYF
.,TRBJ2-3,TRBV5-6,TRBD1,TGTGCCAGCAGCACCTTGGACAGGGATAGCACAGATACGCAGTATTTT,CASSTLDRDSTDTQYF
few,TRBJ2-2,TRBV6-1,.,TGTGCCAGCAAAGTAGACAGGTTCGTGGCCGGGGAGCTGTTTTTT,CASKVDRFVAGELFF
.,TRBJ1-1,TRBV6-5,.,TGTGCCAGTAGTTACTCGATGAACAGCAAAAACGAAGCTTTCTTT,CASSYSMNSKNEAFF
.,TRBJ1-2,TRBV20-1,.,TGCAGTGCTCTCGTAAACTATGGCTACACCTTC,CSALVNYGYTF
.,TRBJ2-5,TRBV4-2,.,TGTGCCAGCAGCCAAGATTCAGGGTCCCAAGAGACCCAGTACTTC,CASSQDSGSQETQYF
.,TRBJ2-3,TRBV27,.,TGTGCCAGCAGTTCCGGGAGTGGGGATACGCAGTATTTT,CASSSGSGDTQYF
.,TRBJ1-5,TRBV19,.,TGTGCCAGTAGTGACAGGTATAATCAGCCCCAGCATTTT,CASSDRYNQPQHF
few,TRBJ2-7,TRBV6-1,.,TGTGCCGGGACCTATGGGGACAACTACGAGCAGTACTTC,CAGTYGDNYEQYF
.,TRBJ2-2,TRBV20-1,.,TGCAGTGCTCTACGTACCGGGGAGCTGTTTTTT,CSALRTGELFF
few,TRBJ1-5,TRBV5-6,TRBD1,TGTGCCAGCAGCTTGGGGACAGGGGACGGCAATCAGCCCCAGCATTTT,CASSLGTGDGNQPQHF
once,TRBJ1-1,TRBV5-4,.,TGTGCCAGCAGCACAGAGACAGGTAGGACTGAAGCTTTCTTT,CASSTETGRTEAFF
.,TRBJ2-1,TRBV4-1,TRBD2,TGCGCCAGCAGCCACCCTAGCGGGCTCTACAATGAGCAGTTCTTC,CASSHPSGLYNEQFF
.,TRBJ2-1,TRBV5-6,TRBD1,TGTGCCAGCAGCTTCGGGACAGGGGGAAAGTTCTTC,CASSFGTGGKFF
once,TRBJ2-5,TRBV5-6,TRBD1,TGTGCCAGCAGCTTGGACAGGGGATATCAAGAGACCCAGTACTTC,CASSLDRGYQETQYF
.,TRBJ2-1,TRBV2,TRBD2,TGTGCCAGCTCCTGGGGGCGGGGGGTTAGTGAGCAGTTCTTC,CASSWGRGVSEQFF
.,TRBJ2-1,TRBV10-3,.,TGTGCCATCAGTGAGTTGAGGGAGGCCTACAATGAGCAGTTCTTC,CAISELREAYNEQFF
.,TRBJ1-1,TRBV11-2,.,TGTGCCAGCAGCTTAGACCGAACAGGGTTAAGCGCTTTCTTT,CASSLDRTGLSAFF
once,TRBJ2-3,TRBV6-5,.,TGTGCCAGCAGCCGATCAGGTGCAGATACGCAGTATTTT,CASSRSGADTQYF
.,TRBJ2-3,TRBV15,TRBD1,TGTGCCACCAGCAGAAAACTGAGGACAGGGTCGTTAGGGACAGATACGCAGTATTTT,CATSRKLRTGSLGTDTQYF
.,TRBJ2-7,TRBV2,TRBD2,TGTGCCAGCAGTGAAGCGCGGCCGACTAGCGGGAGCTACGAGCAGTACTTC,CASSEARPTSGSYEQYF
once,TRBJ1-1,TRBV27,.,TGTGCCAGCAGTTTAGGAGTCGATACTGAAGCTTTCTTT,CASSLGVDTEAFF